The 21 T cell receptor beta chains below were found in one sample sequenced in a study of PD-1 blockade in classical Hodgkin lymphoma. Libraries were prepared by immunoSEQ multiplex PCR; TCRdb keeps only in-frame clonotypes and omits some of them. This table has more than 40,000 clones, approximately 70% appearing once. Exposure to brentuximab vedotin varied, and each patient had relapsed following autologous stem cell transplantation. This specimen was peripheral blood mononuclear cells (PBMCs), taken before the second cycle of nivolumab. Receptors originate from a human donor with classical Hodgkin lymphoma.

This clone occurred once. The rearrangement joins TRBV9 to TRBJ2-3, with TRBD2 matching 10 bases. J lost 2 bases, V lost 0 bases, and 3 bases had no gene match. CDR1 is SGDLS and CDR2 is YYNGEE in the germline V gene. This CDR3 contains 16 residues. In DNA form, the CDR3 reads TGTGCCAGCAGCGTAGTAGCGGGGGGCAACACAGATACGCAGTATTTT. Translating it yields CASSVVAGGNTDTQYF.

In this sample, this clone turned up a few times. The rearrangement joins TRBV19 to TRBJ2-3, with D perhaps given as TRBD1 or TRBD2 (6 bases each). The CDR3 is 14 amino acids. The germline gives CDR1 LNHDA, CDR2 SQIVND (reference sequence). Trimming cost V 1 base and J 2 bases, with 7 bases left between them. Here the CDR3 DNA reads TGTGCCAGTAGTATAGGGGGGGCCACAGATACGCAGTATTTT. It yields the protein CASSIGGATDTQYF. The full variable domain, completed using reference TRBV19 and TRBJ2-3, is DGGITQSPKYLFRKEGQNVTLSCEQNLNHDAMYWYRQDPGQGLRLIYYSQIVNDFQKGDIAEGYSVSREKKESFPLTVTSAQKNPTAFYLCASSIGGATDTQYFGPGTRLTVL.

This clone has just a few counts. The V gene is TRBV18, the J gene TRBJ1-5; D might be TRBD1 (6 bases). This CDR3 has 15 amino acids. CDR1 is KGHSH and CDR2 is LQKENI in the germline V gene. Trimming pared 4 bases from V and 1 base from J, leaving 11 bases between. The DNA of the CDR3 is TGTGCCAGCTCACAGGGACAACACAGCAATCAGCCCCAGCATTTT. This codes for CASSQGQHSNQPQHF.

This clone has only one observation. The chain combines TRBV9 with TRBJ1-2; maybe TRBD1 (6 bases). Trimming removed 6 bases from V and 3 bases from J, with 15 bases in between. Germline V gene data show CDR1 as SGDLS and CDR2 as YYNGEE. CDR3 length: 14 amino acids. The CDR3 loop is CASNDEQGYYGYTF. The CDR3 DNA follows: TGTGCCAGCAACGATGAACAGGGATACTATGGCTACACCTTC. The entire variable domain, with the rest obtained from reference TRBV9 and TRBJ1-2, is as follows: DSGVTQTPKHLITATGQRVTLRCSPRSGDLSVYWYQQSLDQGLQFLIQYYNGEERAKGNILERFSAQQFPDLHSELNLSSLELGDSALYFCASNDEQGYYGYTFGSGTRLTVV.

V and J are TRBV12-2 and TRBJ2-3. TRBV12-2 is a pseudogene locus. The CDR3 extends over 16 amino acids. The CDR3 spells CASRLVGTGDTDTQYF. The DNA of the CDR3 is TGTGCAAGTCGCTTAGTTGGGACGGGTGACACAGATACGCAGTATTTT.

The gene calls are TRBV9 and TRBJ2-3, with D tentatively TRBD2 (5 bases). Germline CDR1 is SGDLS and CDR2 is YYNGEE. Deletions cut 0 bases from V and 8 bases from J, with 7 bases between. The CDR3 loop spans 12 amino acids. CDR3 DNA: TGTGCCAGCAGCGTAGGCGAGGGTACGCAGTATTTT. Translating it yields CASSVGEGTQYF.

The J gene is TRBJ2-7, the V gene TRBV7-9; 14 nucleotides agree with TRBD2. The CDR3 consists of 19 residues. The germline V gene has CDR1 SEHNR and CDR2 FQNEAQ (reference sequence). The trim removed 8 bases at V and 0 bases at J, leaving 15 bases unmatched. The CDR3 DNA reads TGTGCCAGCTGGGGATCCGGGACTAGCGGGAGCGCGACCTCCTACGAGCAGTACTTC. This codes for CASWGSGTSGSATSYEQYF.

The chain is built from TRBV7-2 and TRBJ1-5, with 9 bases aligning to TRBD1. The length of the CDR3 is 14 residues. V lost 4 bases and J lost 7; bases outside the gene matches: 5. The germline gives CDR1 SGHTA, CDR2 FQGNSA. In nucleotides, the CDR3 is TGTGCCAGCAGCTCACAGGGGGCGGACCAGCCCCAGCATTTT. Translation: CASSSQGADQPQHF.

The chain joins TRBV9 to TRBJ2-5; D may be TRBD2 (6 bases). Trimming cost V 2 bases and J 5 bases, with 25 bases left between them. The CDR3 length is 18 residues. CDR1 SGDLS and CDR2 YYNGEE come from the germline V gene. The CDR3 DNA is TGTGCCAGCAGCGTGCCCCACTTCGGGGGTGTTACTTCGGAGACCCAGTACTTC. Translation gives CASSVPHFGGVTSETQYF.

The chain has TRBV7-9 and TRBJ2-1; 8 bases align to TRBD2. Per the germline V gene, CDR1 is SEHNR and CDR2 is FQNEAQ (reference sequence). V gave up 5 bases and J gave up 5 bases; unmatched junction bases: 11. CDR3 length: 16 residues. In DNA form, the CDR3 reads TGTGCCAGCAGCCGAGAAGGACTAGCCCCAGACAATGAGCAGTTCTTC. Amino acids: CASSREGLAPDNEQFF. The variable domain in full, with the rest retrieved from reference TRBV7-9 and TRBJ2-1, is DTGVSQNPRHKITKRGQNVTFRCDPISEHNRLYWYRQTLGQGPEFLTYFQNEAQLEKSRLLSDRFSAERPKGSFSTLEIQRTEQGDSAMYLCASSREGLAPDNEQFFGPGTRLTVL.

Only one count was recorded for this clone. The chain recombines TRBV19 with TRBJ2-1; no reliable D call. From germline, CDR1 is LNHDA and CDR2 SQIVND (reference sequence). The CDR3 contains 12 residues. V was shortened by 3 bases and J by 6 bases, with 6 bases between the two germline ends. The CDR3 loop is CASSIVSNEQFF. CDR3 in DNA: TGTGCCAGTAGTATTGTAAGCAATGAGCAGTTCTTC.

The chain is built from TRBV9 and TRBJ2-7; D assignment may be TRBD1 or TRBD2 (5 bases each). The CDR3 is 14 residues long. CDR1 and CDR2 (germline): SGDLS, YYNGEE. V was pared by 1 base and J by 6 bases, with 14 bases between. The CDR3 nucleotides read TGTGCCAGCAGCGTATACGGGGACCTGGCCGAGCAGTACTTC. It yields the protein CASSVYGDLAEQYF.

With regard to this clone: The junction departs from germline at one end; a sequencing error may be responsible. V is TRBV9 and J is TRBJ2-6; 9 bases line up with TRBD1. Germline assignment: CDR1 SGDLS and CDR2 YYNGEE. The CDR3 totals 18 residues. CDR3 in DNA: TGTGCCCGCAGCGTAACGACAGGGGGGGGCTCTGGGGCCAACGTCCTGACTTTC. It yields the protein CARSVTTGGGSGANVLTF. The full variable domain, with the rest looked up from reference TRBV9 and TRBJ2-6, is DSGVTQTPKHLITATGQRVTLRCSPRSGDLSVYWYQQSLDQGLQFLIQYYNGEERAKGNILERFSAQQFPDLHSELNLSSLELGDSALYFCARSVTTGGGSGANVLTFGAGSRLTVL.

CDR3 in amino acids: CASTPLGPAHNEQFF. The CDR3 nucleotides are TGTGCCAGTACCCCCCTAGGACCTGCCCACAATGAGCAGTTCTTC. This chain connects TRBV19 to TRBJ2-1; D gene ambiguous. This CDR3 comprises 15 residues. The V and J ends lost 7 bases and 5 bases respectively, with 18 bases between them. Germline CDR1 and CDR2: LNHDA and SQIVND (reference sequence).

The chain recombines TRBV19 with TRBJ1-2, with D uncertain. The germline V and J ends were trimmed by 4 bases and 6 bases, with 15 bases remaining between them. CDR1 and CDR2 (germline): LNHDA, SQIVND (reference sequence). CDR3 length equals 14 residues. The CDR3 sequence is CASSRRLRNDGYTF. The CDR3 region has the DNA TGTGCCAGTAGTAGGCGACTCCGCAATGATGGCTACACCTTC. Drawing the rest from reference TRBV19 and TRBJ1-2, the complete variable domain is DGGITQSPKYLFRKEGQNVTLSCEQNLNHDAMYWYRQDPGQGLRLIYYSQIVNDFQKGDIAEGYSVSREKKESFPLTVTSAQKNPTAFYLCASSRRLRNDGYTFGSGTRLTVV.

V gene TRBV9 combines with J gene TRBJ1-4, with D possibly TRBD1 on 6 matching bases. With 5 bases removed from V and 5 bases from J, the gap between germline ends came to 16 bases. The length of the CDR3 is 15 residues. Germline V gene lookup returns CDR1 SGDLS and CDR2 YYNGEE. CDR3 residues: CASRAGQTLNEKLFF. The CDR3 DNA reads TGTGCCAGCAGAGCCGGACAGACCTTAAATGAAAAACTGTTTTTT.

The chain carries TRBV5-1 and TRBJ2-7; D possibly corresponds to TRBD2 (7 bases). The CDR3 is made up of 16 amino acids. The germline CDR1 and CDR2 sequences are SGHRS and YFSETQ. With 0 bases removed from V and 4 bases from J, the gap between germline ends came to 17 bases. CDR3 DNA sequence: TGCGCCAGCAGCTTGGTGGGGTCGGGGGGCTCGTACGAGCAGTACTTC. Protein product: CASSLVGSGGSYEQYF.

The chain recombines TRBV7-2 with TRBJ2-7, with 10 bases lining up with TRBD2. This CDR3 spans 15 amino acids. CDR1 SGHTA and CDR2 FQGNSA come from the germline V gene. J lost 5 bases, V lost 0 bases, and 4 bases had no gene match. The CDR3 sequence: CASSLALGTSDEQYF. The CDR3 region has the DNA TGTGCCAGCAGCTTAGCCCTTGGGACTAGCGACGAGCAGTACTTC.

This chain uses TRBV5-5 with TRBJ1-5, with D possibly being TRBD1 (5 bases). The V gene's germline CDR1 is SGHKS and CDR2 YYEKEE (reference sequence). There are 15 residues in the CDR3. Trimming shortened V by 4 bases and J by 1 base, and 12 bases separated the two germline ends. CDR3 amino acids: CASSGGAGSNQPQHF. The CDR3 nucleotides are TGTGCCAGCAGCGGCGGGGCCGGGAGCAATCAGCCCCAGCATTTT.

V gene TRBV29-1 combines with J gene TRBJ1-1, with D unresolved. The germline V gene has CDR1 SQVTM and CDR2 ANQGSEA. V lost 4 bases and J 0 bases, leaving 3 bases between the germline ends. The CDR3 length is 11 residues. CDR3 sequence reads: CSVAVNTEAFF. The DNA of the CDR3 is TGCAGCGTTGCGGTGAACACTGAAGCTTTCTTT.

This clone was recorded a few times. The rearrangement links TRBV7-9 to TRBJ1-5; D remains ambiguous. Germline V gene lookup returns CDR1 SEHNR and CDR2 FQNEAQ (reference sequence). The CDR3 is 17 amino acids. V was clipped by 0 bases and J by 2 bases, with 14 bases between them. The CDR3 DNA reads TGTGCCAGCAGCTTAGCCCACAGACATGACGGCAATCAGCCCCAGCATTTT. Translating it yields CASSLAHRHDGNQPQHF. Filled out from reference TRBV7-9 and TRBJ1-5, the complete variable domain reads DTGVSQNPRHKITKRGQNVTFRCDPISEHNRLYWYRQTLGQGPEFLTYFQNEAQLEKSRLLSDRFSAERPKGSFSTLEIQRTEQGDSAMYLCASSLAHRHDGNQPQHFGDGTRLSIL.